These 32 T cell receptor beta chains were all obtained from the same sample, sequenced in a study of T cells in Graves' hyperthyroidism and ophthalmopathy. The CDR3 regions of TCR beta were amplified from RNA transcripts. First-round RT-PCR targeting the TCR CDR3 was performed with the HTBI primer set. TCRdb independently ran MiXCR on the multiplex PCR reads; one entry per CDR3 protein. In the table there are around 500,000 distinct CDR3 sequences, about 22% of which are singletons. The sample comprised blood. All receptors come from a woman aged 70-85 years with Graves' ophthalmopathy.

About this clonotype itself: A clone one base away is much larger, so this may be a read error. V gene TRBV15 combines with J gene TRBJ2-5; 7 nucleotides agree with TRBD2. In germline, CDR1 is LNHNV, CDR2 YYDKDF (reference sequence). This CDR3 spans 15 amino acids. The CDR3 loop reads CATSRGQRDQGTQYF. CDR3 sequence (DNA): TGTGCCACCAGCAGAGGTCAGCGGGACCAAGGGACCCAGTACTTC.

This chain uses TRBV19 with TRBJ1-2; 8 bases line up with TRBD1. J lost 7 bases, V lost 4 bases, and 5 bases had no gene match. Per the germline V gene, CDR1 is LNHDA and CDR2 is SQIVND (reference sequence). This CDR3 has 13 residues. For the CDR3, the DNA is TGTGCCAGTAGTACAACGGACAGGGTTGGCTACACCTTC. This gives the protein CASSTTDRVGYTF.

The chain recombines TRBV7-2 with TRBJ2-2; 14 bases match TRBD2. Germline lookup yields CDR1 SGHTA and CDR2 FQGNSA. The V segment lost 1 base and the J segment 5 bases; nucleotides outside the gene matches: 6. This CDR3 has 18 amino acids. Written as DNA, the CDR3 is TGTGCCAGCAGCTTAGGAGGACTAGCGGGAGGATTTACCGGGGAGCTGTTTTTT. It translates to CASSLGGLAGGFTGELFF.

In DNA form, the CDR3 reads TGTGCCAGCAGCTTTTGGGACAGCACAGATACGCAGTATTTT. Translating it yields CASSFWDSTDTQYF. The chain couples TRBV7-9 to TRBJ2-3; D is perhaps TRBD1 or TRBD2 (5 bases each). Germline V gives CDR1 SEHNR, CDR2 FQNEAQ (reference sequence). V dropped 3 bases and J dropped 0 bases, with 7 bases sitting between them. There are 14 residues in the CDR3. The complete variable domain, with remaining parts taken from reference TRBV7-9 and TRBJ2-3, reads DTGVSQNPRHKITKRGQNVTFRCDPISEHNRLYWYRQTLGQGPEFLTYFQNEAQLEKSRLLSDRFSAERPKGSFSTLEIQRTEQGDSAMYLCASSFWDSTDTQYFGPGTRLTVL.

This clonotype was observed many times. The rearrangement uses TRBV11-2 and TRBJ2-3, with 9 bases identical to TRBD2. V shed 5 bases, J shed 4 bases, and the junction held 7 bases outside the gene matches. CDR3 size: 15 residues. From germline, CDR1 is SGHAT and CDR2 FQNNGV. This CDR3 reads CASSRLAARADTQYF. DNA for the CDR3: TGTGCCAGCAGCCGACTAGCGGCTAGGGCAGATACGCAGTATTTT.

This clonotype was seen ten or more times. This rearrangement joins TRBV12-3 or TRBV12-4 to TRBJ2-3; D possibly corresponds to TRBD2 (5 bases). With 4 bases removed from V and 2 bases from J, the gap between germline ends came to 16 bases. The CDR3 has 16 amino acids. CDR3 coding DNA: TGTGCCAGCAGTTCCGTACAACAGAGGGCCACAGATACGCAGTATTTT. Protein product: CASSSVQQRATDTQYF.

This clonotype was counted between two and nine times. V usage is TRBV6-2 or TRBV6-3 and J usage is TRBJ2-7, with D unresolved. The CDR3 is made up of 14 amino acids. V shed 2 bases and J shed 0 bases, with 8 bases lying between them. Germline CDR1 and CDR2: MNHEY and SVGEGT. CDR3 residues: CASSYLVSSYEQYF. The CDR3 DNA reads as TGTGCCAGCAGTTACCTGGTCAGCTCCTACGAGCAGTACTTC.

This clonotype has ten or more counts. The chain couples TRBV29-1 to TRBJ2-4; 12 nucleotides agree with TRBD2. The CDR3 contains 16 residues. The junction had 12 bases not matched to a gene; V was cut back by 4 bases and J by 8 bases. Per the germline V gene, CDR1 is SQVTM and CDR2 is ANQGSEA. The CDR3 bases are TGCAGCGTTGGGGGAGAGTCTAGCGGGAGGGCTGACATTCAGTACTTC. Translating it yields CSVGGESSGRADIQYF.

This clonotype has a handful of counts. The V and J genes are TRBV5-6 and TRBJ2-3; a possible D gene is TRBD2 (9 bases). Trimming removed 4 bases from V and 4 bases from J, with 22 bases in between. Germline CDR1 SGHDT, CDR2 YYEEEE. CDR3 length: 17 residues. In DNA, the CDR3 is TGTGCCAGCAGCCTGGGGACAGGACTAGCGTCGGCAGATACGCAGTATTTT. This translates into CASSLGTGLASADTQYF.

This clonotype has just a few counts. CDR3 bases: TGCAGTGCTCCCGTCCCCCGGGGCTCCTACGAGCAGTACTTC. It codes for CSAPVPRGSYEQYF. The chain recombines TRBV20-1 with TRBJ2-7; D possibly corresponds to TRBD2 (5 bases). Germline-derived CDR1 and CDR2 are DFQATT and SNEGSKA (reference sequence). V was trimmed by 5 bases and J by 0 bases, leaving 14 bases between them. The CDR3 runs to 14 residues.

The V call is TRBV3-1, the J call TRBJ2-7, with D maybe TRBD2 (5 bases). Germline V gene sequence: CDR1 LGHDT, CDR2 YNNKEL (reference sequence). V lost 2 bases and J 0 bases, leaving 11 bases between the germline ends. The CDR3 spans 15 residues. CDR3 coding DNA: TGTGCCAGCAGCCAAAGGAGCGGTAACTCCTACGAGCAGTACTTC. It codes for CASSQRSGNSYEQYF.

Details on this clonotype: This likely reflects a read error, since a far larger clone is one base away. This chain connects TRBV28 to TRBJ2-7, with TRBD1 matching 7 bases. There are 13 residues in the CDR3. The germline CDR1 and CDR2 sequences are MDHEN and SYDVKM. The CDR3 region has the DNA TGTGCCAGCAGGCGAGGGGGCTCCTACGAGCAGCACTTC. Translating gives CASRRGGSYEQHF.

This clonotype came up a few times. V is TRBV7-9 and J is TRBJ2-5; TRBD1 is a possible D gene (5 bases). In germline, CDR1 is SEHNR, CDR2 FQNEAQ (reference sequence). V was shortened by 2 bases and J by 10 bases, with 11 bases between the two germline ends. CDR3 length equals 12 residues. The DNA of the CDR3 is TGTGCCAGCAGCTTATCGTTGCAGGGCCAGTACTTC. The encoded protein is CASSLSLQGQYF. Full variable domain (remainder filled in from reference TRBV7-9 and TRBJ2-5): DTGVSQNPRHKITKRGQNVTFRCDPISEHNRLYWYRQTLGQGPEFLTYFQNEAQLEKSRLLSDRFSAERPKGSFSTLEIQRTEQGDSAMYLCASSLSLQGQYFGPGTRLLVL.

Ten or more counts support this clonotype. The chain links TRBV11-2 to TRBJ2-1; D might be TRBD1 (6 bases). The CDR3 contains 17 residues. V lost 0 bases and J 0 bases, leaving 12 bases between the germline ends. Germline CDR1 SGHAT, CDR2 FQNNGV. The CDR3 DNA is TGTGCCAGCAGCTTAGAGTCGACAGGTAGCTCCTACAATGAGCAGTTCTTC. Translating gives CASSLESTGSSYNEQFF.

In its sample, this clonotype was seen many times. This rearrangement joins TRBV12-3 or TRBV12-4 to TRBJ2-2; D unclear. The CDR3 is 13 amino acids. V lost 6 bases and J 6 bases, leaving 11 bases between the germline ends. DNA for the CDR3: TGTGCCAGCAGCCCTTTAGGAGCCGGGGAGCTGTTTTTT. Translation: CASSPLGAGELFF.

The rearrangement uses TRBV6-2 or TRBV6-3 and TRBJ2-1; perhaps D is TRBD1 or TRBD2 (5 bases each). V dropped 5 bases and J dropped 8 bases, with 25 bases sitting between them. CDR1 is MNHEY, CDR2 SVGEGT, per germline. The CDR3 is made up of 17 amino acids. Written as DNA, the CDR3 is TGTGCCAGCAGTCACGCAGGGCCGGATCCATACGGGGATGAGCAGTTCTTC. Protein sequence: CASSHAGPDPYGDEQFF.

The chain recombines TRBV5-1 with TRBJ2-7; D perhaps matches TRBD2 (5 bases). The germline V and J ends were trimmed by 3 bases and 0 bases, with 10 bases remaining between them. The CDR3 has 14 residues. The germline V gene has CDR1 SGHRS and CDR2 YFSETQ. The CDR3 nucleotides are TGCGCCAGCAGCTCGACTATCAGCTCCTACGAGCAGTACTTC. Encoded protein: CASSSTISSYEQYF.

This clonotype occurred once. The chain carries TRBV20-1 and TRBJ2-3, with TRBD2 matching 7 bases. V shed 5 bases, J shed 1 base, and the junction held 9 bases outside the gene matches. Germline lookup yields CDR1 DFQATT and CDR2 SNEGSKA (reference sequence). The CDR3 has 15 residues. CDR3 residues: CSAADREGGTDTQYF. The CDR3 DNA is TGCAGTGCTGCCGATAGGGAGGGCGGCACAGATACGCAGTATTTT.

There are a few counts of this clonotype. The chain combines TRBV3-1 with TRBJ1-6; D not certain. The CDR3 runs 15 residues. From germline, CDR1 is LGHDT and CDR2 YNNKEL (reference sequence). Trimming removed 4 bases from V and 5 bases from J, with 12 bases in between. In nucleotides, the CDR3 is TGTGCCAGCAGCCTACGACAAATCAATAATTCACCCCTCCACTTT. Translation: CASSLRQINNSPLHF.

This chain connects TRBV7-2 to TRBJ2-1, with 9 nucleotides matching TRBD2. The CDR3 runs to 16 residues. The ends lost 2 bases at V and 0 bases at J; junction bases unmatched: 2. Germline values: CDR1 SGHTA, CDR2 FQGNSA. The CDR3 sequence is CASSLSSGASYNEQFF. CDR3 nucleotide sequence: TGTGCCAGCAGCTTATCTAGCGGGGCCTCCTACAATGAGCAGTTCTTC.

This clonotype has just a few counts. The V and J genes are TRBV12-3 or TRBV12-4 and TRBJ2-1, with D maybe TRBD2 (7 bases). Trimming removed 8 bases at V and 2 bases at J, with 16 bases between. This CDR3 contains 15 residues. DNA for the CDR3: TGTGCCAGCTCCCCAAAGGGGGGGGCCTACAATGAGCAGTTCTTC. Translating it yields CASSPKGGAYNEQFF.

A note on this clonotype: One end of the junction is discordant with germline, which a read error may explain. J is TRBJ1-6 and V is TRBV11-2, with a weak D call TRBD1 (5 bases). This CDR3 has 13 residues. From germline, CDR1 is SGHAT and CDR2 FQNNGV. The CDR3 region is CASSPGYSSPLHF. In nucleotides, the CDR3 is TGTGCCAGCAGCCCAGGGTATAGTTCACCCCTCCACTTT.

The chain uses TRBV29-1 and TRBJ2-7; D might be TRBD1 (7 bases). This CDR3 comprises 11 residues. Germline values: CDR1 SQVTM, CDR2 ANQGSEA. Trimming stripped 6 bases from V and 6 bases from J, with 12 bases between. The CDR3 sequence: CSVRGDSEQYF. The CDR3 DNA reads TGCAGCGTCCGCGGGGACAGCGAGCAGTACTTC.

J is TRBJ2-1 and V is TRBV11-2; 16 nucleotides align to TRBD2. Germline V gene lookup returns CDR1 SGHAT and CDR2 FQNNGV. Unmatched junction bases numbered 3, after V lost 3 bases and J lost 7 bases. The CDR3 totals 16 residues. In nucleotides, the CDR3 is TGTGCCAGCAGCTTGGGACTAGCGGGAGGGTCTAATGAGCAGTTCTTC. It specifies CASSLGLAGGSNEQFF.

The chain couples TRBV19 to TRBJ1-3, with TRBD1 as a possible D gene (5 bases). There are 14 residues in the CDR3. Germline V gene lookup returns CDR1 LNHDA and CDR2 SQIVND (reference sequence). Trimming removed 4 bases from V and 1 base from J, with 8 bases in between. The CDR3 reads CASSRGESGNTIYF. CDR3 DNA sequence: TGTGCCAGTAGTAGAGGGGAGTCTGGAAACACCATATATTTT.

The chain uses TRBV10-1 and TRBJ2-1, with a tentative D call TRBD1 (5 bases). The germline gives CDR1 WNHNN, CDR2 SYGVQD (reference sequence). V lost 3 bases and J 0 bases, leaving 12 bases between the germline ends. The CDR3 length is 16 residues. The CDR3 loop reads CASSDLRQSSYNEQFF. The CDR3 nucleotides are TGCGCCAGCAGTGACCTACGACAGAGCTCCTACAATGAGCAGTTCTTC.

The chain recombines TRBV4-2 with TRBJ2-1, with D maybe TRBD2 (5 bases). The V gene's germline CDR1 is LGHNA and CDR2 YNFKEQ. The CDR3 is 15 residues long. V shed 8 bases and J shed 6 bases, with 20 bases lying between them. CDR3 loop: CASSLLSEMGNEQFF. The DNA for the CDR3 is TGTGCCAGCTCACTTCTTAGCGAGATGGGCAATGAGCAGTTCTTC.

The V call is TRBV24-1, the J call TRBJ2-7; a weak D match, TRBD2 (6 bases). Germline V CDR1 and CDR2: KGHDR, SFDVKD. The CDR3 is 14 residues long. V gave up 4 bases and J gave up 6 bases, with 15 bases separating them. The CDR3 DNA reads TGTGCCACCAGTGACCCCCTGGGGGGTCCCGAGCAGTACTTC. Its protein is CATSDPLGGPEQYF.

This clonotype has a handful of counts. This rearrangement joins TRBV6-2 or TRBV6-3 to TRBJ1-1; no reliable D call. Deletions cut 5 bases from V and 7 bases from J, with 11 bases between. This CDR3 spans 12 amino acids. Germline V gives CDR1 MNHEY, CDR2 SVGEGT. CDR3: CASSQDPSEAFF. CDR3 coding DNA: TGTGCCAGCAGTCAGGACCCGAGTGAAGCTTTCTTT.

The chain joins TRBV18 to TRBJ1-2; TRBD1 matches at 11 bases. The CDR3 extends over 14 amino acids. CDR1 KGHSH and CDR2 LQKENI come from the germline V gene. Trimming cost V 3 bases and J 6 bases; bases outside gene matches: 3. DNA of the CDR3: TGTGCCAGCTCACCCTGGACAGGGGGCGATGGCTACACCTTC. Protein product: CASSPWTGGDGYTF. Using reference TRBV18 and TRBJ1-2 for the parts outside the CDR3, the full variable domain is NAGVMQNPRHLVRRRGQEARLRCSPMKGHSHVYWYRQLPEEGLKFMVYLQKENIIDESGMPKERFSAEFPKEGPSILRIQQVVRGDSAAYFCASSPWTGGDGYTFGSGTRLTVV.

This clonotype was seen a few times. CDR3 sequence: CASSSGGTADSGNTIYF. The DNA of the CDR3 is TGCGCCAGCAGCTCGGGAGGGACAGCCGACTCTGGAAACACCATATATTTT. The chain recombines TRBV5-1 with TRBJ1-3; 7 nucleotides align to TRBD1. V lost 3 bases and J lost 0; bases outside the gene matches: 9. Germline V CDR1 and CDR2: SGHRS, YFSETQ. CDR3 length: 17 amino acids. Looking up the rest from reference TRBV5-1 and TRBJ1-3 gives the full variable domain: KAGVTQTPRYLIKTRGQQVTLSCSPISGHRSVSWYQQTPGQGLQFLFEYFSETQRNKGNFPGRFSGRQFSNSRSEMNVSTLELGDSALYLCASSSGGTADSGNTIYFGEGSWLTVV.

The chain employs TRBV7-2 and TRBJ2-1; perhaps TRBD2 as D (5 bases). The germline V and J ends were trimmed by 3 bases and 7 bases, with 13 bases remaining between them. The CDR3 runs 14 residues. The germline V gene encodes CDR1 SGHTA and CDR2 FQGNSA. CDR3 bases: TGTGCCAGCAGCTTTCGAGGGAGCACTAATGAGCAGTTCTTC. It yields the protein CASSFRGSTNEQFF.